Given below is one TCR beta chain in context. No antigen is known for it. Every subset's genomic DNA went evenly onto several immunoSEQ plates. Produced via immunoSEQ multiplex PCR; TCRdb's table is partial and in-frame only. The sample contains over 800,000 clones, 80% to 95% of which appear only once. This record belongs to a study of shared clonotypes between healthy human individuals. Study-level results: Sharing across a few donors was seen in around 5% of naive CD4 clonotypes. Lower generation probabilities were found for non-shared clonotypes than for those shared by all four donors.

Germline V gene lookup returns CDR1 SGHDT and CDR2 YYEEEE. Trimming took 0 bases from V and 2 from J; bases not matched to a gene: 7. The CDR3 covers 17 residues. In the naive CD8 group, cells lacked CD45RO and were positively selected for CCR7, so terminally differentiated effector memory CD45RA+ cells were left out. Sequencing was done on a sample of naive CD8+ T cells sorted from blood. The chain joins TRBV5-6 to TRBJ2-7; 11 nucleotides line up with TRBD1. The sequence came from a young man in good health. As DNA, the CDR3 is TGTGCCAGCAGCTTGGCCGGGACAGGGGGACGCACCTACGAGCAGTACTTC. It translates to CASSLAGTGGRTYEQYF.